What follows describes a single T cell receptor beta chain. This entry comes from a study of blood T cell repertoires in COVID-19. Study-wide context: Samples representing acute and convalescent COVID-19 were sourced from the United States, Italy and Spain. Sample material is recorded as cDNA or gDNA derived from T cells, B-cell-depleted T cells, or PBMCs.

Here immunoSEQ multiplex PCR was the method, and the copy in TCRdb shows in-frame clones only, minus some. The sample lists about 42,000 clones; around four fifths were seen once. The specimen was peripheral blood. This TCR was recovered from a man aged 50 to 60 with active COVID-19.

The CDR3 sequence: CATSRDLEQGAGEQYF. In nucleotides, the CDR3 is TGTGCCACCAGCAGAGATCTGGAACAGGGGGCAGGCGAGCAGTACTTC. The V gene is TRBV15, the J gene TRBJ2-7; 9 bases map to TRBD1. The germline CDR1 and CDR2 sequences are LNHNV and YYDKDF (reference sequence). CDR3 length: 16 residues. Trimming took 0 bases from V and 6 from J; bases not matched to a gene: 9.